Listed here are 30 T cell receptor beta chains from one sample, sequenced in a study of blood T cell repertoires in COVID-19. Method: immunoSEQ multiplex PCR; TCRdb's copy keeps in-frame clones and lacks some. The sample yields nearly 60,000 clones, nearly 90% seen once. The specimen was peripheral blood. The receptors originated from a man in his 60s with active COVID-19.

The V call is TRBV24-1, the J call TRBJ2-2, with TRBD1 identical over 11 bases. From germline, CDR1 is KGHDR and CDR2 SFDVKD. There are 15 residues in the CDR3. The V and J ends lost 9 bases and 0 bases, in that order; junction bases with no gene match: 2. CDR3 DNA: TGTGCCACCGGGGGACAGGGGGCGAACACCGGGGAGCTGTTTTTT. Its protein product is CATGGQGANTGELFF.

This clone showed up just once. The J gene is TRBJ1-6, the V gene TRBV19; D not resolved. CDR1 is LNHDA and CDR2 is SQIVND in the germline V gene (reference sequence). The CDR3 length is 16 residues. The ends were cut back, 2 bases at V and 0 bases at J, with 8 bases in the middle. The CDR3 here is CASSITKSSYNSPLHF. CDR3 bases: TGTGCCAGTAGTATAACCAAGAGCTCCTATAATTCACCCCTCCACTTT.

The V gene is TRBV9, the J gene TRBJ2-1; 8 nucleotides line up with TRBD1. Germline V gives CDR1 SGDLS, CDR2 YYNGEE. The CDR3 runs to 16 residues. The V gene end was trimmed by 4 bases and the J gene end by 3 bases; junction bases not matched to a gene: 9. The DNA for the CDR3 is TGTGCCAGCAGCCCCTATCTGGACAGGGTCTACAATGAGCAGTTCTTC. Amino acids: CASSPYLDRVYNEQFF.

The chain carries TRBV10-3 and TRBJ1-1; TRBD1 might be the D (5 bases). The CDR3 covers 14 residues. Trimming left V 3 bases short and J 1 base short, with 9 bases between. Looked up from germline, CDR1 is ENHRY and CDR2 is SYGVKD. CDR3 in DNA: TGTGCCATCAGTGAAACTACAGGGAACACTGAAGCTTTCTTT. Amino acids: CAISETTGNTEAFF.

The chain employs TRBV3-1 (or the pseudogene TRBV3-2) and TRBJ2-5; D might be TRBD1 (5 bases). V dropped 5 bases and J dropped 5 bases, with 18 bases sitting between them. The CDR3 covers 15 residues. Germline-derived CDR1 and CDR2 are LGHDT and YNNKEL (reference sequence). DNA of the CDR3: TGTGCCAGCAGCGTCCGAGTAAAGGGGCGGGAGACCCAGTACTTC. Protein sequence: CASSVRVKGRETQYF.

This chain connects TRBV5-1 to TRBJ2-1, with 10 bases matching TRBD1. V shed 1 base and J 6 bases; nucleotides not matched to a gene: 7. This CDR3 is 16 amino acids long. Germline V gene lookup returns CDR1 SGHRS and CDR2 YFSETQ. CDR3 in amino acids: CASSLLPRTGGNEQFF. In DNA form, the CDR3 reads TGCGCCAGCAGCTTGCTCCCCCGGACAGGGGGCAATGAGCAGTTCTTC.

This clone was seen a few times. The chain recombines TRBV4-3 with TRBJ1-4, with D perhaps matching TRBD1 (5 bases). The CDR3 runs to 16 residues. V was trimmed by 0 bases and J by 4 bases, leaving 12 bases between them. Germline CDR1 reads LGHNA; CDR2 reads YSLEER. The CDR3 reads CASSQEKRQGNEKLFF. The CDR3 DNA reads TGCGCCAGCAGCCAAGAGAAGAGGCAGGGTAATGAAAAACTGTTTTTT.

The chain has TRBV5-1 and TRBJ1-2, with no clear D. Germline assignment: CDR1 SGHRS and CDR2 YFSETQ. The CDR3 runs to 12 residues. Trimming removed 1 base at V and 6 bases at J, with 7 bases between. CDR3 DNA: TGCGCCAGCAGCTTGAGAGGGAATGGCTACACCTTC. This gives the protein CASSLRGNGYTF.

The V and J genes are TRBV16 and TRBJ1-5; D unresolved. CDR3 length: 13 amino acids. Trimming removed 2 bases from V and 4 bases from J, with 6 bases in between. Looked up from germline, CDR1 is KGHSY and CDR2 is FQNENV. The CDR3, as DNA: TGTGCCAGCAGCCAAACCAGGAATCAGCCCCAGCATTTT. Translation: CASSQTRNQPQHF. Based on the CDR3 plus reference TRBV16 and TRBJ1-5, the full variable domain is GEEVAQTPKHLVRGEGQKAKLYCAPIKGHSYVFWYQQVLKNEFKFLISFQNENVFDETGMPKERFSAKCLPNSPCSLEIQATKLEDSAVYFCASSQTRNQPQHFGDGTRLSIL.

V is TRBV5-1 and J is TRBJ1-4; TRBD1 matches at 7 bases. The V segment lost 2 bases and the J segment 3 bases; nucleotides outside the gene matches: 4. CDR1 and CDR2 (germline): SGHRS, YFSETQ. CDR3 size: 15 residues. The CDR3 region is CASSLQGRANEKLFF. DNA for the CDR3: TGCGCCAGCAGCTTACAGGGGCGAGCTAATGAAAAACTGTTTTTT.

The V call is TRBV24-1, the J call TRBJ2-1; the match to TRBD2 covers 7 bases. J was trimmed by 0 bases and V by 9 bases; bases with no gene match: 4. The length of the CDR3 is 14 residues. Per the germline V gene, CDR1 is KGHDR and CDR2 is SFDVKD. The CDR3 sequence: CATGGGSSYNEQFF. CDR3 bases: TGTGCCACCGGGGGGGGGAGCTCCTACAATGAGCAGTTCTTC.

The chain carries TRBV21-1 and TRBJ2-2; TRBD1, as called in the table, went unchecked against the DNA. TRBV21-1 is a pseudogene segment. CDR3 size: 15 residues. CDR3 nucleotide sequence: TGTGCCAGCAGCGAAGGGCAGGGCCGTACCGGGGAGCTGTTTTTT. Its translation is CASSEGQGRTGELFF.

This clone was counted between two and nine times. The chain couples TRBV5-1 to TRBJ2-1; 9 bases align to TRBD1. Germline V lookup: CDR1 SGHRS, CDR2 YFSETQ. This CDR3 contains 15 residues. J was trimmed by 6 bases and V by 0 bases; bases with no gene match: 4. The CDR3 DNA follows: TGCGCCAGCAGCTTGGATGGACAGGGGTTCAATGAGCAGTTCTTC. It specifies CASSLDGQGFNEQFF.

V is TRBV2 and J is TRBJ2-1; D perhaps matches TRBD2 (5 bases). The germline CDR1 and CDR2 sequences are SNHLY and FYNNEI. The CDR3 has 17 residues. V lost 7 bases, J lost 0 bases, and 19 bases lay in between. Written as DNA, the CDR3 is TGTGCCAGCACCCGGGAATCCGTGGCGGCCTCCTACAATGAGCAGTTCTTC. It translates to CASTRESVAASYNEQFF.

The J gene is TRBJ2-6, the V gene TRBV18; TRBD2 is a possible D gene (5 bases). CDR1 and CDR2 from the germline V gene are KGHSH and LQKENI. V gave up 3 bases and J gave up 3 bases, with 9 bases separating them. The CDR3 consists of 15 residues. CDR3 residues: CASSPQSGGANVLTF. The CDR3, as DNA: TGTGCCAGCTCACCCCAAAGCGGTGGGGCCAACGTCCTGACTTTC.

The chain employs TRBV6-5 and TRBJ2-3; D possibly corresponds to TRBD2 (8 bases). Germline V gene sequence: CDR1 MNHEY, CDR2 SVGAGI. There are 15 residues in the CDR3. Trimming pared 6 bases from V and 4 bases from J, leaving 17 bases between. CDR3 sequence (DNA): TGTGCCAGCAGCAGGGGGGTAGCGGGGTCAGATACGCAGTATTTT. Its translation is CASSRGVAGSDTQYF.

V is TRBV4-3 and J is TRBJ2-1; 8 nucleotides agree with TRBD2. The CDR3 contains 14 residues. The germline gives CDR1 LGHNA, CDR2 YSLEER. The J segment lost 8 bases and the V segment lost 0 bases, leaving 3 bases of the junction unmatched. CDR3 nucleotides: TGCGCCAGCAGCCAAGACGGGAGGGGGGATGAGCAGTTCTTC. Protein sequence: CASSQDGRGDEQFF.

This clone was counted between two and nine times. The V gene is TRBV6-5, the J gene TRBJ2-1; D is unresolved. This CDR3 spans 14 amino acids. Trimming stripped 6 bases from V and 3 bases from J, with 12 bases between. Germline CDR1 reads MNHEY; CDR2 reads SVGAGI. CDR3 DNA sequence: TGTGCCAGCAGCCGCGTCGGTAACTACAATGAGCAGTTCTTC. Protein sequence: CASSRVGNYNEQFF.

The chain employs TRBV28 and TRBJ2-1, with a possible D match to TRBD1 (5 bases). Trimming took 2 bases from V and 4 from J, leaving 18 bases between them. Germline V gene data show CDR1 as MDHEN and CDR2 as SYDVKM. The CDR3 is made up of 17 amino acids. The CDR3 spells CASSLRLISTEYNEQFF. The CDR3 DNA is TGTGCCAGCAGTTTACGCCTAATCTCGACAGAGTACAATGAGCAGTTCTTC.

DNA for the CDR3: TGTGCCAGCAGCTCCGGGCAGGGGGCGGGCAATGAGCAGTTCTTC. Translated: CASSSGQGAGNEQFF. The chain is built from TRBV9 and TRBJ2-1, with 8 bases identical to TRBD1. The length of the CDR3 is 15 residues. V lost 4 bases to trimming and J lost 6 bases; unmatched junction nucleotides: 9. CDR1 and CDR2 from the germline V gene are SGDLS and YYNGEE.

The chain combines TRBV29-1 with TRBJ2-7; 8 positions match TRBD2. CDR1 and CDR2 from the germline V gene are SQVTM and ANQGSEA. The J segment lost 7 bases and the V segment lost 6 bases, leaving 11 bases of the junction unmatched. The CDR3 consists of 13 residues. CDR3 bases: TGCAGCGTGGCCCGCCGTGCGGGGGGAGAGCAGTACTTC. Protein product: CSVARRAGGEQYF.

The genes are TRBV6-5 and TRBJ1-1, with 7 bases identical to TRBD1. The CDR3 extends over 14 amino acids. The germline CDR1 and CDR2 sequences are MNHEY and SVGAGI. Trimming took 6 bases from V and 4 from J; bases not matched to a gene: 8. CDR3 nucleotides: TGTGCCAGCAGAGACGGACAGGTAGGCACTGAAGCTTTCTTT. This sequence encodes CASRDGQVGTEAFF.

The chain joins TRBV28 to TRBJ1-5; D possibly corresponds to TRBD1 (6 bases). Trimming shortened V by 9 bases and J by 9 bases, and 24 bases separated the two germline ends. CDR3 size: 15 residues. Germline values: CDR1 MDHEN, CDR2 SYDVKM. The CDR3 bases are TGTGCCAGGATGGTCCCGACAGGCACATTTCGGCCCCAGCATTTT. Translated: CARMVPTGTFRPQHF.

The CDR3 protein is CASSVTGGNEKLFF. CDR3 in DNA: TGCGCCAGCAGCGTTACAGGGGGAAATGAAAAACTGTTTTTT. The rearrangement links TRBV5-1 to TRBJ1-4; 8 bases match TRBD1. The V and J ends lost 4 bases and 5 bases, in that order; junction bases with no gene match: 4. The CDR3 consists of 14 residues. The V gene's germline CDR1 is SGHRS and CDR2 YFSETQ.

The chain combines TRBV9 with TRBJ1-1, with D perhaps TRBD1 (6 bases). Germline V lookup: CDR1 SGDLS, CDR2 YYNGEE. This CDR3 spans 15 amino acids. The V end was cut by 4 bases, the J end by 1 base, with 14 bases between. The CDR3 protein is CASSTGSKSNTEAFF. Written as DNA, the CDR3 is TGTGCCAGCAGCACAGGGAGCAAGTCGAACACTGAAGCTTTCTTT.

The CDR3 here is CASSLARDRGLVDTQYF. CDR3 nucleotide sequence: TGTGCCAGCAGCTTGGCCCGGGACAGGGGACTGGTCGATACGCAGTATTTT. V and J are TRBV7-8 and TRBJ2-3, with 10 bases matching TRBD1. CDR1 is SGHVS, CDR2 FQNEAQ, per germline. The CDR3 sequence is 17 residues long. V shed 3 bases, J shed 6 bases, and the junction held 12 bases outside the gene matches.

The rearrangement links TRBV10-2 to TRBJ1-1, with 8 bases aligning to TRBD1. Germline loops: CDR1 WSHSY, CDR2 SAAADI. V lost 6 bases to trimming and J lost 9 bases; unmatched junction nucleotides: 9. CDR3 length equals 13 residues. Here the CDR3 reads CASREPGQVKAFF. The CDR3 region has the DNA TGCGCCAGCAGGGAGCCGGGACAGGTAAAAGCTTTCTTT.

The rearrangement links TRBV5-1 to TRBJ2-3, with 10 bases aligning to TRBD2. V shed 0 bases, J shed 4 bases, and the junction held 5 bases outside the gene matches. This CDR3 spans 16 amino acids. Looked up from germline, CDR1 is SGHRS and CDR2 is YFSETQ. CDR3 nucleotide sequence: TGCGCCAGCAGCTTGGCTAGCGGGAGAGGAGCAGATACGCAGTATTTT. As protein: CASSLASGRGADTQYF. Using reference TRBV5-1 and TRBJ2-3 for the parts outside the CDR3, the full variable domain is KAGVTQTPRYLIKTRGQQVTLSCSPISGHRSVSWYQQTPGQGLQFLFEYFSETQRNKGNFPGRFSGRQFSNSRSEMNVSTLELGDSALYLCASSLASGRGADTQYFGPGTRLTVL.

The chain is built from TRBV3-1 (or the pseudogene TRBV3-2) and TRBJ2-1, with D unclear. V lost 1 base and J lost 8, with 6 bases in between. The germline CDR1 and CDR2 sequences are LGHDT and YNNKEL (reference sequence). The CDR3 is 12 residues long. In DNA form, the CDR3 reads TGTGCCAGCAGCCAAGTTGAGGATGAGCAGTTCTTC. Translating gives CASSQVEDEQFF.

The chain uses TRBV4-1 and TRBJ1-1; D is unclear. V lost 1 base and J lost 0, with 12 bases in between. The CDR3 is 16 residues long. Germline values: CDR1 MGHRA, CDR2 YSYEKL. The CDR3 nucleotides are TGCGCCAGCAGCCAAGGTAGTGTAGCCCTGAACACTGAAGCTTTCTTT. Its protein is CASSQGSVALNTEAFF.